The 32 T cell receptor beta chains below all came from one sample that was sequenced in a study of cytomegalovirus exposure and HLA in healthy donors. 60 Vbeta and 13 Jbeta primers were used in PCR. Clones were read by immunoSEQ multiplex PCR, and TCRdb kept only the in-frame ones, dropping some. This table has about 80,000 clones, roughly 65% appearing once. Sequenced input: PBMCs. Receptor source: a male donor in good health and CMV-seropositive.

The chain is built from TRBV28 and TRBJ1-2, with D possibly being TRBD1 (6 bases). Per germline, CDR1 MDHEN and CDR2 SYDVKM. The CDR3 extends over 13 amino acids. V lost 8 bases to trimming and J lost 0 bases, with 10 bases between them. CDR3 sequence reads: CASRGASNYGYTF. In nucleotides, the CDR3 is TGTGCCAGCCGGGGGGCGTCTAACTATGGCTACACCTTC.

This clone was seen a few times. The chain couples TRBV27 to TRBJ2-1; a possible D gene is TRBD2 (5 bases). This CDR3 spans 16 amino acids. Per the germline V gene, CDR1 is MNHEY and CDR2 is SMNVEV (reference sequence). V lost 0 bases to trimming and J lost 2 bases, with 11 bases between them. DNA of the CDR3: TGTGCCAGCAGTTTATCCGCGACTATAACCTACAATGAGCAGTTCTTC. This codes for CASSLSATITYNEQFF.

The rearrangement uses TRBV5-8 and TRBJ1-6, with no clear D. Trimming pared 1 base from V and 6 bases from J, leaving 8 bases between. CDR3 length equals 14 residues. CDR1 and CDR2 (germline): SGHTS, YDEGEE. The CDR3 DNA sequence: TGTGCCAGCAGCTTGCTCACAGTTAATTCACCCCTCCACTTT. The encoded protein is CASSLLTVNSPLHF.

This clone was observed a few times. CDR3 DNA sequence: TGTGCCAGCAGCCAAGATGGGCAGGGGACCACTGAAGCTTTCTTT. It codes for CASSQDGQGTTEAFF. This chain connects TRBV4-2 to TRBJ1-1, with D maybe TRBD1 (6 bases). The germline V gene has CDR1 LGHNA and CDR2 YNFKEQ. The CDR3 is 15 amino acids. V shed 0 bases and J shed 4 bases, with 12 bases lying between them.

The chain carries TRBV15 and TRBJ2-1; tentatively, D is TRBD1 (5 bases). The CDR3 extends over 13 amino acids. The V end lost 0 bases, the J end lost 9 bases, and 9 bases lay between the germline ends. The germline gives CDR1 LNHNV, CDR2 YYDKDF (reference sequence). In DNA form, the CDR3 reads TGTGCCACCAGCAGAGATCAGGGAATTGAGCAGTTCTTC. It is translated as CATSRDQGIEQFF.

The rearrangement uses TRBV28 and TRBJ1-1; 10 bases fit TRBD1. The V segment lost 6 bases and the J segment 3 bases; nucleotides outside the gene matches: 13. This CDR3 region has 17 residues. The germline CDR1 and CDR2 sequences are MDHEN and SYDVKM. The CDR3 sequence is CASRKNYRQGADTEAFF. The CDR3 DNA is TGTGCCAGCAGAAAAAACTACCGACAGGGGGCAGACACTGAAGCTTTCTTT. The full variable domain, completed using reference TRBV28 and TRBJ1-1, is DVKVTQSSRYLVKRTGEKVFLECVQDMDHENMFWYRQDPGLGLRLIYFSYDVKMKEKGDIPEGYSVSREKKERFSLILESASTNQTSMYLCASRKNYRQGADTEAFFGQGTRLTVV.

This clone was seen a few times. This rearrangement joins TRBV7-2 to TRBJ1-1, with a weak D call TRBD1 (6 bases). The ends were cut back, 5 bases at V and 1 base at J, with 8 bases in the middle. The germline V gene encodes CDR1 SGHTA and CDR2 FQGNSA. The CDR3 length is 13 residues. The CDR3 sequence is CASSQGRNTEAFF. CDR3 in DNA: TGTGCCAGCAGCCAGGGGAGGAACACTGAAGCTTTCTTT.

J is TRBJ1-1 and V is TRBV4-1; D perhaps matches TRBD1 (5 bases). The CDR3 totals 17 residues. V was cut by 0 bases and J by 5 bases, with 19 bases left in between. Germline CDR1 and CDR2: MGHRA and YSYEKL. CDR3 sequence (DNA): TGCGCCAGCAGCCAAGATGAGTTCAGGGTGTTGGGGACTGAAGCTTTCTTT. Residues: CASSQDEFRVLGTEAFF.

The chain couples TRBV6-1 to TRBJ2-7, with a tentative D call TRBD1 (5 bases). Germline V lookup: CDR1 MNHNS, CDR2 SASEGT. Trimming removed 8 bases at V and 6 bases at J, with 20 bases between. The CDR3 extends over 14 amino acids. The CDR3 loop is CASSIGQGTGEQYF. DNA of the CDR3: TGTGCCAGCTCGATAGGGCAGGGAACGGGCGAGCAGTACTTC.

The chain is built from TRBV28 and TRBJ1-1; 8 bases align to TRBD1. The junction had 10 bases not matched to a gene; V was cut back by 3 bases and J by 7 bases. CDR3 size: 15 residues. Germline values: CDR1 MDHEN, CDR2 SYDVKM. CDR3: CASSLFNRGGGEAFF. In DNA form, the CDR3 reads TGTGCCAGCAGTTTGTTTAACAGGGGGGGAGGTGAAGCTTTCTTT.

The chain couples TRBV19 to TRBJ1-1, with D hard to call. This CDR3 spans 13 amino acids. Germline CDR1 LNHDA, CDR2 SQIVND (reference sequence). V lost 3 bases and J 8 bases, leaving 13 bases between the germline ends. For the CDR3, the DNA is TGTGCCAGTAGTATCTCGGGGAACGGGGAAGCTTTCTTT. It translates to CASSISGNGEAFF.

This clone was found a few times. The rearrangement uses TRBV5-1 and TRBJ2-5; D might be TRBD2 (7 bases). With the DNA end fitting TRBJ2-7 better, the J assignment may be wrong. CDR1 and CDR2 from the germline V gene are SGHRS and YFSETQ. The CDR3 is 15 amino acids. CDR3 amino acids: CASSPRGRSSYEQYF. For the CDR3, the DNA is TGCGCCAGCAGCCCGCGGGGGCGGTCCTCCTACGAGCAGTACTTC.

This chain uses TRBV19 with TRBJ2-3, with D unresolved. The V and J ends lost 5 bases and 2 bases respectively, with 14 bases between them. This CDR3 spans 15 amino acids. The germline gives CDR1 LNHDA, CDR2 SQIVND (reference sequence). In nucleotides, the CDR3 is TGTGCCAGTAGTCCATCTAGTCGGGTCACAGATACGCAGTATTTT. Residues: CASSPSSRVTDTQYF.

The chain recombines TRBV30 with TRBJ1-2; D is uncertain. The V and J ends lost 1 base and 8 bases respectively, with 8 bases between them. The germline gives CDR1 GTSNPN, CDR2 SVGIG (reference sequence). CDR3 length: 11 amino acids. The CDR3 loop is CAWSEGSGYTF. CDR3 sequence (DNA): TGTGCCTGGAGTGAAGGGAGCGGCTACACCTTC. Based on the CDR3 plus reference TRBV30 and TRBJ1-2, the full variable domain is SQTIHQWPATLVQPVGSPLSLECTVEGTSNPNLYWYRQAAGRGLQLLFYSVGIGQISSEVPQNLSASRPQDRQFILSSKKLLLSDSGFYLCAWSEGSGYTFGSGTRLTVV.

The chain has TRBV18 and TRBJ1-1, with 7 bases fitting TRBD1. Germline CDR1 reads KGHSH; CDR2 reads LQKENI. This CDR3 is built from 12 residues. With V trimmed by 4 bases and J by 6 bases, 2 bases remained unmatched. In nucleotides, the CDR3 is TGTGCCAGCTCACAGGGGGCAGCTGAAGCTTTCTTT. This sequence encodes CASSQGAAEAFF.

This clone has a handful of counts. The chain has TRBV28 and TRBJ2-3, with unresolved D. The length of the CDR3 is 14 residues. The V and J ends lost 8 bases and 6 bases respectively, with 18 bases between them. Germline V CDR1 and CDR2: MDHEN, SYDVKM. The DNA of the CDR3 is TGTGCCAGCTTTCCAGACTCGGGTACGGATACGCAGTATTTT. This translates into CASFPDSGTDTQYF.

The V and J genes are TRBV15 and TRBJ1-6; D perhaps matches TRBD1 (6 bases). CDR3 length: 16 amino acids. The germline V and J ends were trimmed by 1 base and 8 bases, with 15 bases remaining between them. Germline CDR1 LNHNV, CDR2 YYDKDF (reference sequence). CDR3 sequence reads: CATSRAGGHPDSPLHF. The CDR3 DNA sequence: TGTGCCACCAGCAGAGCGGGGGGGCACCCTGATTCACCCCTCCACTTT.

This clone was detected only a few times. The rearrangement links TRBV28 to TRBJ1-2, with TRBD1 matching 7 bases. Trimming took 4 bases from V and 4 from J; bases not matched to a gene: 6. Germline CDR1 and CDR2: MDHEN and SYDVKM. This CDR3 is 14 amino acids long. CDR3 protein: CASSSGTESYGYTF. CDR3 DNA sequence: TGTGCCAGCAGTTCAGGGACAGAGTCCTATGGCTACACCTTC.

This chain links TRBV10-3 with TRBJ2-5; 9 nucleotides line up with TRBD2. TRBJ2-7 explains the end of the DNA better; the J call may be wrong. The germline V gene encodes CDR1 ENHRY and CDR2 SYGVKD. The CDR3 length is 17 residues. As DNA, the CDR3 is TGTGCCATCAGTGAGGCAACCGGGACTAGCCTTCCTTACGAGCAGTACTTC. This encodes CAISEATGTSLPYEQYF.

This clone was picked up a small number of times. The chain links TRBV9 to TRBJ1-1; D is perhaps TRBD1 (5 bases). The germline V gene has CDR1 SGDLS and CDR2 YYNGEE. V was clipped by 3 bases and J by 8 bases, with 11 bases between them. This CDR3 is built from 12 residues. The CDR3 coding sequence is TGTGCCAGCAGCGCTCAGGGTAAAGAAGCTTTCTTT. The encoded protein is CASSAQGKEAFF.

V is TRBV25-1 and J is TRBJ2-7, with no clear D. Trimming pared 6 bases from V and 0 bases from J, leaving 6 bases between. Per germline, CDR1 MGHDK and CDR2 SYGVNS. The CDR3 covers 12 residues. CDR3 in amino acids: CASSLTSYEQYF. The CDR3 bases are TGTGCCAGCAGCCTAACCTCCTACGAGCAGTACTTC.

This sequence joins TRBV6-5 and TRBJ2-3; weak D call: TRBD2 (5 bases). Germline values: CDR1 MNHEY, CDR2 SVGAGI. This CDR3 spans 15 amino acids. V gave up 6 bases and J gave up 1 base, with 14 bases separating them. CDR3 DNA: TGTGCCAGCAGCCTTCGGACTTCTCGCACAGATACGCAGTATTTT. Its translation is CASSLRTSRTDTQYF.

The chain has TRBV7-8 and TRBJ2-2; TRBD2 is a possible D gene (6 bases). This CDR3 comprises 16 residues. Between the trimmed V and J ends, which lost 3 bases and 2 bases, there was a span of 13 bases. The V gene's germline CDR1 is SGHVS and CDR2 FQNEAQ. The CDR3 here is CASSFPRGINTGELFF. The CDR3 nucleotides are TGTGCCAGCAGCTTCCCGCGCGGGATTAACACCGGGGAGCTGTTTTTT.

The chain recombines TRBV5-4 with TRBJ1-2, with D possibly being TRBD1 (6 bases). The CDR3 runs to 15 residues. CDR1 and CDR2 (germline): SGHNT, YYREEE (reference sequence). V was pared by 2 bases and J by 2 bases, with 13 bases between. CDR3 nucleotide sequence: TGTGCCAGCAGCTTTGAATTCAGGGGAAACTATGGCTACACCTTC. It specifies CASSFEFRGNYGYTF.

This rearrangement joins TRBV28 to TRBJ1-2, with a tentative D call TRBD1 (6 bases). CDR1 is MDHEN and CDR2 is SYDVKM in the germline V gene. Deletions cut 6 bases from V and 8 bases from J, with 16 bases between. The CDR3 loop spans 13 amino acids. CDR3 sequence reads: CASSPDRLWGYTF. The DNA of the CDR3 is TGTGCCAGCAGCCCAGACAGGTTATGGGGCTACACCTTC.

The rearrangement uses TRBV6-6 and TRBJ1-5; 8 nucleotides agree with TRBD1. This CDR3 has 16 amino acids. Germline CDR1 reads MNHNY; CDR2 reads SVGAGI (reference sequence). J gave up 5 bases and V 0 bases, and 6 bases lay outside the gene matches. CDR3 DNA: TGTGCCAGCAGTTACTCGATCGGACAGGGAGATCAGCCCCAGCATTTT. Protein: CASSYSIGQGDQPQHF.

This chain links TRBV28 with TRBJ2-5; D may be TRBD1 (7 bases). V lost 6 bases to trimming and J lost 5 bases, with 13 bases between them. Germline V gene sequence: CDR1 MDHEN, CDR2 SYDVKM. The CDR3 loop spans 13 amino acids. The CDR3, as DNA: TGTGCCAGCAGCTCAGGGGGGAGGGAGACCCAGTACTTC. Translation: CASSSGGRETQYF.

This clone was observed a handful of times. The chain is built from TRBV15 and TRBJ1-3; D gene uncertain. The CDR3 extends over 15 amino acids. In germline, CDR1 is LNHNV, CDR2 YYDKDF (reference sequence). Trimming removed 3 bases at V and 0 bases at J, with 9 bases between. CDR3 in DNA: TGTGCCACCAGCAGGGCGGGTGCCTCTGGAAACACCATATATTTT. Translated: CATSRAGASGNTIYF. The entire variable domain, with the rest obtained from reference TRBV15 and TRBJ1-3, is as follows: DAMVIQNPRYQVTQFGKPVTLSCSQTLNHNVMYWYQQKSSQAPKLLFHYYDKDFNNEADTPDNFQSRRPNTSFCFLDIRSPGLGDTAMYLCATSRAGASGNTIYFGEGSWLTVV.

The chain couples TRBV5-1 to TRBJ2-3; TRBD2 matches at 11 bases. CDR1 is SGHRS and CDR2 is YFSETQ in the germline V gene. Germline trimming cut 5 bases from V and 1 base from J; bases unmatched to any gene: 3. This CDR3 spans 15 amino acids. The CDR3 is CASRMGLAGTDTQYF. CDR3 in DNA: TGCGCCAGCAGGATGGGACTAGCGGGCACAGATACGCAGTATTTT.

This CDR3 is CASSQDSGGFYNEQFF. The CDR3 DNA sequence: TGCGCCAGCAGCCAAGACTCGGGAGGTTTCTACAATGAGCAGTTCTTC. This chain connects TRBV4-3 to TRBJ2-1, with 7 bases identical to TRBD2. The CDR3 sequence is 16 residues long. Trimming cost V 0 bases and J 3 bases; bases outside gene matches: 5. CDR1 and CDR2 (germline): LGHNA, YSLEER.

The chain joins TRBV19 to TRBJ2-2, with D unresolved. Germline CDR1 and CDR2: LNHDA and SQIVND (reference sequence). The CDR3 runs 14 residues. Trimming shortened V by 1 base and J by 1 base, and 4 bases separated the two germline ends. This chain's CDR3 is CASSIAVNTGELFF. The CDR3, as DNA: TGTGCCAGTAGTATAGCCGTGAACACCGGGGAGCTGTTTTTT.

V gene TRBV28 combines with J gene TRBJ2-1, with TRBD2 as a possible D gene (5 bases). This CDR3 has 15 amino acids. CDR1 is MDHEN and CDR2 is SYDVKM in the germline V gene. Trimming stripped 5 bases from V and 3 bases from J, with 14 bases between. The CDR3 DNA follows: TGTGCCAGCAGTCCGAGGGCAGCGATCTACAATGAGCAGTTCTTC. This encodes CASSPRAAIYNEQFF.